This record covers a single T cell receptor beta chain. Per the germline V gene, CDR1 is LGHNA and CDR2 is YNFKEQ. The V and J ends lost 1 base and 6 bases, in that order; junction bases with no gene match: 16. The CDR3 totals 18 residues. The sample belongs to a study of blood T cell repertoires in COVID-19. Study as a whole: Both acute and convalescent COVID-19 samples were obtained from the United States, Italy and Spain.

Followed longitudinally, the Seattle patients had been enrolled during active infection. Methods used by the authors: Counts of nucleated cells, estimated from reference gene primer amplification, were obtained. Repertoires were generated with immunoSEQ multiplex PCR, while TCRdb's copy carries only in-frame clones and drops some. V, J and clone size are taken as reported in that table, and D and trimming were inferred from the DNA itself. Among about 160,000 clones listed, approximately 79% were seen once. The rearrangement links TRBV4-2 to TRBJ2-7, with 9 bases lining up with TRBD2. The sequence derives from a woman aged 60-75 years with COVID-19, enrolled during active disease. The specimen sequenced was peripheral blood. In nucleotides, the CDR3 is TGTGCCAGCAGCCAAGGAAGGGCGGGAGGGCCGGTTGTCGCCGAGCAGTACTTC. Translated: CASSQGRAGGPVVAEQYF.